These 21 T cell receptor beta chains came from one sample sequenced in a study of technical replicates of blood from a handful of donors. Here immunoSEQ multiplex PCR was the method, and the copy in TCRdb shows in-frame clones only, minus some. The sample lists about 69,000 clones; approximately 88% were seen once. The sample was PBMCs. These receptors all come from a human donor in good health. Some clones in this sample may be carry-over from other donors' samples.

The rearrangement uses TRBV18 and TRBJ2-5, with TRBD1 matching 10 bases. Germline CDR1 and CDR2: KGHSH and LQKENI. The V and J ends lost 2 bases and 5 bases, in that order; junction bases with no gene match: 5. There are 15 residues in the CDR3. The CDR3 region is CASSPFRDRGETQYF. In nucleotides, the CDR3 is TGTGCCAGCTCACCATTCCGGGACAGGGGTGAGACCCAGTACTTC.

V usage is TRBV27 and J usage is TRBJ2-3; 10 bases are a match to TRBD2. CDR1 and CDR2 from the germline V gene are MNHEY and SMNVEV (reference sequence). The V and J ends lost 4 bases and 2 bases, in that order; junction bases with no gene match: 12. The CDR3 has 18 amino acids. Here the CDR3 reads CASSSRTSGGVDTDTQYF. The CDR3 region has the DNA TGTGCCAGCAGTTCCCGGACTAGCGGAGGGGTCGACACAGATACGCAGTATTTT.

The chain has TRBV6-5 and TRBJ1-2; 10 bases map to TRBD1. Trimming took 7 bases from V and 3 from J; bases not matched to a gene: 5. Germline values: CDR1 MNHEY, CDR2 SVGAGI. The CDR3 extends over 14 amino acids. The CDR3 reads CASIDRGRDYGYTF. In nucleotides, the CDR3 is TGTGCCAGCATCGACAGGGGGCGGGACTATGGCTACACCTTC.

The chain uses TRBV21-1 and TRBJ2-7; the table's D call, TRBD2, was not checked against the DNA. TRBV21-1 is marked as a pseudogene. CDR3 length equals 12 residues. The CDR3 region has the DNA TGTGCCAGCAGCCCCCAAGCCAACGAGCAGTACTTC. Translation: CASSPQANEQYF.

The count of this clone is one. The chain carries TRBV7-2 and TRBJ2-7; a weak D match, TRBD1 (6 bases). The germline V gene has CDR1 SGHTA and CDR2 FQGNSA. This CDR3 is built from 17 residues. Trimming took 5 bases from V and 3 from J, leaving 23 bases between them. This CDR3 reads CASSLGTLGSRDYEQYF. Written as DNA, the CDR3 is TGTGCCAGCAGCCTAGGGACACTGGGGTCCAGGGACTACGAGCAGTACTTC.

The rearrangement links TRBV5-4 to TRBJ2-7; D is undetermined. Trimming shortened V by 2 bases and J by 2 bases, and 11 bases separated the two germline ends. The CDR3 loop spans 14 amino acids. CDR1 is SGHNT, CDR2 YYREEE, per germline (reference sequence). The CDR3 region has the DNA TGTGCCAGCAGCTTTTCTAGTTCTGCCTACGAGCAGTACTTC. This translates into CASSFSSSAYEQYF.

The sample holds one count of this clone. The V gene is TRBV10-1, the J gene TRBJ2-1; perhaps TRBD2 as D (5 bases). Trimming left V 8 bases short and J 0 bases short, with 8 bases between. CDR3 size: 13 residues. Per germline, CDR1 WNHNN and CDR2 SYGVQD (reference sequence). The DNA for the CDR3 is TGCGCCAGCCGGAGGAGCTCCTACAATGAGCAGTTCTTC. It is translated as CASRRSSYNEQFF.

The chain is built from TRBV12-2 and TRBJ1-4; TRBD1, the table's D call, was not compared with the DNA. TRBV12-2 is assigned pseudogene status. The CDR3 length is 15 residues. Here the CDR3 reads CASRPRAGQGRKLFF. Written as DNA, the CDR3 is TGTGCAAGTCGCCCCAGAGCAGGACAGGGCCGAAAACTGTTTTTT.

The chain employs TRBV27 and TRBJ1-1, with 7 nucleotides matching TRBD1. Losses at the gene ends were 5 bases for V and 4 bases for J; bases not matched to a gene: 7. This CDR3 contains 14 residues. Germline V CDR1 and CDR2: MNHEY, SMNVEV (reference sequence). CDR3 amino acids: CASSRQGLRTEAFF. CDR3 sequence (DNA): TGTGCCAGCAGTCGACAGGGCCTCCGCACTGAAGCTTTCTTT.

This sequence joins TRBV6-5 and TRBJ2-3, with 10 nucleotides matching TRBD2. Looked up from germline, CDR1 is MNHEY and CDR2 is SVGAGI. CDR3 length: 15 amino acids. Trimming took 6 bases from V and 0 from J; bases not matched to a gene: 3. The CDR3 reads CASRQGLASTDTQYF. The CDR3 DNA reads TGTGCCAGCAGGCAGGGACTAGCGAGCACAGATACGCAGTATTTT.

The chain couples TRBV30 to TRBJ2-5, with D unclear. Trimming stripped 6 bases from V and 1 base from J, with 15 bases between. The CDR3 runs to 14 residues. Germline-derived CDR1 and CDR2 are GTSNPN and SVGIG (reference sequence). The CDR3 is CACTVPGSQETQYF. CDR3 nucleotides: TGTGCCTGCACCGTCCCGGGTAGCCAAGAGACCCAGTACTTC.

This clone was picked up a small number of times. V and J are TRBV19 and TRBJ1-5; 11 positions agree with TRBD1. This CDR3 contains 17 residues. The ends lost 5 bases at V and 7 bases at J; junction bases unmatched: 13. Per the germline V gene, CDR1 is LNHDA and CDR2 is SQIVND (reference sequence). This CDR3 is CASSSSGTGGFDQPQHF. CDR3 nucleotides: TGTGCCAGTAGTTCCTCCGGGACAGGGGGTTTCGACCAGCCCCAGCATTTT.

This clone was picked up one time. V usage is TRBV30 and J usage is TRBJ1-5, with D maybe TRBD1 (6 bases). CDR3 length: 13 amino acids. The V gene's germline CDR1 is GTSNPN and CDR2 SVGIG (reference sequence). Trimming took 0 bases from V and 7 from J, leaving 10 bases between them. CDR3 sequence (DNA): TGTGCCTGGAGTGTATCAGGGGCCCAGCCCCAGCATTTT. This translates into CAWSVSGAQPQHF.

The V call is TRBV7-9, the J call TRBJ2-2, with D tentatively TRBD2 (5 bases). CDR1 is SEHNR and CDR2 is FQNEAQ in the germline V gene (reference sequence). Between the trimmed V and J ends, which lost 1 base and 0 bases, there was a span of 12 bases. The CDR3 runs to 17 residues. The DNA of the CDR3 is TGTGCCAGCAGCTTAGGGGCGGGTTTTTCGAACACCGGGGAGCTGTTTTTT. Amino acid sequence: CASSLGAGFSNTGELFF.

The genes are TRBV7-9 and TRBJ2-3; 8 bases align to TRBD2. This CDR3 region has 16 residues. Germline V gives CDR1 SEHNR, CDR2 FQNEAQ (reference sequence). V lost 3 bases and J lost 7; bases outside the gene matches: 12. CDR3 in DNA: TGTGCCAGCAGCTTTTGGAGCGGGAGTGAAGGGAATACGCAGTATTTT. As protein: CASSFWSGSEGNTQYF.

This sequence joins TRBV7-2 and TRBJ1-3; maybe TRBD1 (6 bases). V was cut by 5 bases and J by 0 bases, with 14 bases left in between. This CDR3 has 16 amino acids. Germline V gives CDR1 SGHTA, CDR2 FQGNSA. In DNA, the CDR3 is TGTGCCAGCAGCCTAGGACAGAAGAGCTCTGGAAACACCATATATTTT. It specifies CASSLGQKSSGNTIYF.

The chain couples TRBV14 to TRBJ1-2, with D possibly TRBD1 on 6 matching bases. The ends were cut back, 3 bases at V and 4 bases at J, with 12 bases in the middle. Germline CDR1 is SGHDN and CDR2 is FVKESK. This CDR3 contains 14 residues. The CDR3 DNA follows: TGTGCCAGCAGCCAGGACATGACAGGCTATGGCTACACCTTC. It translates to CASSQDMTGYGYTF.

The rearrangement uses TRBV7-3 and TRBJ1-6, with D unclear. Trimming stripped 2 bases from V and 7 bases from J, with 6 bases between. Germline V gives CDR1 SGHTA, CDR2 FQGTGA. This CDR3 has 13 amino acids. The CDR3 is CASSLEGNSPLHF. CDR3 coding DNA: TGTGCCAGCAGCTTAGAGGGAAATTCACCCCTCCACTTT.

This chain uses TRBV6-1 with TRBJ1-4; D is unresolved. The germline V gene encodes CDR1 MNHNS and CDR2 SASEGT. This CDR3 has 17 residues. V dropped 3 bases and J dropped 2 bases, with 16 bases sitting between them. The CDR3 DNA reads TGTGCCAGCAGTGAGACCGGAGGACTACTTACTAATGAAAAACTGTTTTTT. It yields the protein CASSETGGLLTNEKLFF.

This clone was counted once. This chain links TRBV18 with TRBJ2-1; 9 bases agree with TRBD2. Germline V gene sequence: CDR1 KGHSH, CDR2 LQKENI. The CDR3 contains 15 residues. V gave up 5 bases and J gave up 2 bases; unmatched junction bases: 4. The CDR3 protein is CASSRTSAAYNEQFF. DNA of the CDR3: TGTGCCAGCTCAAGGACTAGCGCCGCCTACAATGAGCAGTTCTTC.

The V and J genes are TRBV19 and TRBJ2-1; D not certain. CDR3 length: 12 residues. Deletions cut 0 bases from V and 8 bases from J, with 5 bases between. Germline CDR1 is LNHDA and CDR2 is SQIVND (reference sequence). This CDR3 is CASSIDRDEQFF. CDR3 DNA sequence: TGTGCCAGTAGTATAGATAGAGATGAGCAGTTCTTC. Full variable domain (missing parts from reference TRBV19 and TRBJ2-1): DGGITQSPKYLFRKEGQNVTLSCEQNLNHDAMYWYRQDPGQGLRLIYYSQIVNDFQKGDIAEGYSVSREKKESFPLTVTSAQKNPTAFYLCASSIDRDEQFFGPGTRLTVL.